The 28 T cell receptor beta chains given below trace back to one sample, sequenced in a study of T cells in Graves' hyperthyroidism and ophthalmopathy. The source material, RNA transcripts, was used to amplify TCR beta CDR3 regions. The TCR CDR3 first-round RT-PCR relied on the HTBI primer set. One entry per CDR3 protein, called by TCRdb with MiXCR from the multiplex PCR reads. Of around 690,000 distinct CDR3 sequences detected, roughly a sixth appear once; the ten largest clones hold around a sixth. Sequenced material: blood. All receptors derive from a man aged 50-59 years with Graves' hyperthyroidism.

This clonotype showed up just a few times. The chain is built from TRBV6-1 and TRBJ2-3; 8 positions match TRBD2. Germline V gene lookup returns CDR1 MNHNS and CDR2 SASEGT. The CDR3 length is 14 residues. After removal of 4 bases from V and 6 bases from J, the junction contained 6 bases not matched to a gene. The CDR3 loop is CASSGAGAADTQYF. The CDR3, as DNA: TGTGCCAGCAGTGGAGCGGGAGCGGCGGATACGCAGTATTTT.

This clonotype was found many times. This chain links TRBV5-1 with TRBJ2-3, with 8 bases lining up with TRBD1. The J segment lost 2 bases and the V segment lost 0 bases, leaving 5 bases of the junction unmatched. The CDR3 runs 16 residues. Germline lookup yields CDR1 SGHRS and CDR2 YFSETQ. The CDR3 DNA reads TGCGCCAGCAGCTTGGACGAGACAGGGGCCACAGATACGCAGTATTTT. Amino acid sequence: CASSLDETGATDTQYF.

This clonotype occurred many times. The genes are TRBV12-3 or TRBV12-4 and TRBJ2-7, with D tentatively TRBD2 (5 bases). The ends were cut back, 6 bases at V and 3 bases at J, with 6 bases in the middle. The CDR3 is 11 residues long. The DNA for the CDR3 is TGTGCCAGCAGCGGGGACTACGAGCAGTACTTC. Amino acids: CASSGDYEQYF.

J is TRBJ2-7 and V is TRBV20-1; 8 nucleotides match TRBD1. V lost 0 bases to trimming and J lost 2 bases; unmatched junction nucleotides: 6. Germline CDR1 is DFQATT and CDR2 is SNEGSKA (reference sequence). CDR3 length: 15 residues. The CDR3 is CSARDAQGDTYEQYF. CDR3 coding DNA: TGCAGTGCTAGAGATGCACAGGGGGACACCTACGAGCAGTACTTC.

This clonotype was detected a few times. The CDR3 region has the DNA TGTGCCACCAGCAGAGGGGGAGCTTCCTACGAGCAGTACTTC. Its translation: CATSRGGASYEQYF. V gene TRBV15 combines with J gene TRBJ2-7, with D perhaps TRBD2 (5 bases). Between the trimmed V and J ends, which lost 1 base and 1 base, there was a span of 8 bases. The CDR3 spans 14 residues. Germline V gene data show CDR1 as LNHNV and CDR2 as YYDKDF (reference sequence).

The sample holds many counts of this clonotype. This sequence joins TRBV28 and TRBJ1-2, with D possibly matching TRBD1 (5 bases). The CDR3 length is 13 residues. V gave up 2 bases and J gave up 3 bases, with 7 bases separating them. The germline V gene encodes CDR1 MDHEN and CDR2 SYDVKM. CDR3 residues: CASSLRGDYGYTF. DNA for the CDR3: TGTGCCAGCAGTTTAAGAGGGGACTATGGCTACACCTTC.

This clonotype was seen a handful of times. This chain joins TRBV28 and TRBJ2-7; the D call may be TRBD1 or TRBD2 (5 bases each). With 6 bases removed from V and 4 bases from J, the gap between germline ends came to 19 bases. Germline V CDR1 and CDR2: MDHEN, SYDVKM. This CDR3 has 15 residues. CDR3 DNA: TGTGCCAGCAGCCCCCCGGGGACCTCCGCGTACGAGCAGTACTTC. It translates to CASSPPGTSAYEQYF.

This clonotype turned up a few times. The chain carries TRBV18 and TRBJ2-5, with D unresolved. This CDR3 contains 14 residues. Germline V gene lookup returns CDR1 KGHSH and CDR2 LQKENI. Trimming took off 3 bases at V and 0 bases at J, with 8 bases between the two ends. CDR3 nucleotide sequence: TGTGCCAGCTCACCTCCGTCGTACCAAGAGACCCAGTACTTC. This encodes CASSPPSYQETQYF.

The V and J genes are TRBV5-6 and TRBJ2-7; D uncertain. The CDR3 contains 13 residues. Trimming removed 0 bases at V and 7 bases at J, with 11 bases between. Germline-derived CDR1 and CDR2 are SGHDT and YYEEEE. CDR3 loop: CASSLGSSWEQYF. The CDR3 DNA reads as TGTGCCAGCAGCTTGGGGTCAAGCTGGGAGCAGTACTTC.

This clonotype was seen many times. The V gene is TRBV5-1, the J gene TRBJ2-7, with TRBD2 matching 9 bases. Germline CDR1 reads SGHRS; CDR2 reads YFSETQ. The CDR3 is made up of 16 amino acids. The ends lost 0 bases at V and 0 bases at J; junction bases unmatched: 4. CDR3 amino acids: CASSLGASGNSYEQYF. CDR3 DNA sequence: TGCGCCAGCAGCTTGGGAGCTAGCGGGAACTCCTACGAGCAGTACTTC.

This clonotype was recorded a few times. Possible read error: a much larger clone is one base away. Here the CDR3 omits its conserved ending phenylalanine or tryptophan, so a read error is the likely source. The rearrangement uses TRBV2 and TRBJ2-4; D is uncertain. The length of the CDR3 is 15 residues. The germline V gene encodes CDR1 SNHLY and CDR2 FYNNEI. Trimming cost V 4 bases and J 0 bases, with 10 bases left between them. CDR3 sequence: CASSGGVTAKNIQYL. The CDR3 bases are TGTGCCAGCAGTGGTGGCGTTACAGCCAAAAACATTCAGTACCTC.

The V gene is TRBV20-1, the J gene TRBJ2-7; the D is unclear. The length of the CDR3 is 12 residues. The V gene lost 3 bases and the J gene lost 2 bases, with 8 bases spanning the gap. The germline gives CDR1 DFQATT, CDR2 SNEGSKA (reference sequence). CDR3 bases: TGCAGTGCTAGTCCTTCCACCTACGAGCAGTACTTC. Its translation is CSASPSTYEQYF.

This clonotype showed up many times. The V call is TRBV10-3, the J call TRBJ2-7, with 9 bases identical to TRBD1. This CDR3 contains 17 residues. CDR1 and CDR2 (germline): ENHRY, SYGVKD. The V gene end was trimmed by 3 bases and the J gene end by 6 bases; junction bases not matched to a gene: 15. In DNA form, the CDR3 reads TGTGCCATCAGTGAATTACTAATCCGGGACAGGGTTCGCGAGCAGTACTTC. As protein: CAISELLIRDRVREQYF.

The V gene is TRBV6-1, the J gene TRBJ1-1; 8 nucleotides match TRBD1. With V trimmed by 7 bases and J by 8 bases, 12 bases remained unmatched. Germline CDR1 MNHNS, CDR2 SASEGT. The CDR3 is 14 residues long. The CDR3 reads CASTFRGRFAEAFF. DNA for the CDR3: TGTGCCAGCACCTTCAGGGGGCGATTCGCCGAAGCTTTCTTT.

Ten or more counts support this clonotype. CDR3 DNA: TGTGCCAGCAGTTTTTTGTCTAGCGGATTCAATGAGCAGTTCTTC. Translated: CASSFLSSGFNEQFF. The rearrangement links TRBV28 to TRBJ2-1; TRBD2 matches 7 bases. There are 15 residues in the CDR3. Per germline, CDR1 MDHEN and CDR2 SYDVKM. J lost 6 bases, V lost 3 bases, and 8 bases had no gene match. Looking up the rest from reference TRBV28 and TRBJ2-1 gives the full variable domain: DVKVTQSSRYLVKRTGEKVFLECVQDMDHENMFWYRQDPGLGLRLIYFSYDVKMKEKGDIPEGYSVSREKKERFSLILESASTNQTSMYLCASSFLSSGFNEQFFGPGTRLTVL.

This clonotype was counted at least ten times. The chain recombines TRBV28 with TRBJ2-7; the D is unclear. Trimming shortened V by 9 bases and J by 5 bases, and 11 bases separated the two germline ends. The CDR3 is made up of 11 amino acids. Germline-derived CDR1 and CDR2 are MDHEN and SYDVKM. CDR3 DNA: TGTGCCAGTGGGTATCGGGACGAGCAGTACTTC. It is translated as CASGYRDEQYF.

This clonotype occurred many times. This chain connects TRBV7-3 to TRBJ1-1, with 11 bases matching TRBD1. V lost 7 bases to trimming and J lost 3 bases; unmatched junction nucleotides: 4. The CDR3 covers 14 residues. The germline CDR1 and CDR2 sequences are SGHTA and FQGTGA. This CDR3 reads CASTRTGGYTEAFF. The CDR3 DNA is TGTGCCAGCACCCGGACAGGGGGCTACACTGAAGCTTTCTTT.

This clonotype was detected ten times or more. The rearrangement uses TRBV27 and TRBJ2-7; a weak D match, TRBD2 (6 bases). The CDR3 covers 16 residues. The V end was cut by 5 bases, the J end by 7 bases, with 24 bases between. Per germline, CDR1 MNHEY and CDR2 SMNVEV (reference sequence). CDR3 sequence reads: CASSPRSTREIREQYF. Here the CDR3 DNA reads TGTGCCAGCAGTCCCAGATCGACTAGGGAGATACGAGAGCAGTACTTC.

This chain uses TRBV3-1 with TRBJ2-2, with 14 bases that match TRBD2. The CDR3 runs to 17 residues. CDR1 and CDR2 from the germline V gene are LGHDT and YNNKEL (reference sequence). The V segment lost 4 bases and the J segment 3 bases; nucleotides outside the gene matches: 4. The CDR3 DNA follows: TGTGCCAGCAGCCGCCTGGGACTAGCGGGAGACACCGGGGAGCTGTTTTTT. As protein: CASSRLGLAGDTGELFF.

J is TRBJ1-2 and V is TRBV9, with D perhaps matching TRBD1 (5 bases). Per the germline V gene, CDR1 is SGDLS and CDR2 is YYNGEE. This CDR3 comprises 13 residues. V lost 2 bases to trimming and J lost 8 bases, with 13 bases between them. The CDR3 DNA reads TGTGCCAGCAGCGTTTCGGGACTTAGGGGCTACACCTTC. This gives the protein CASSVSGLRGYTF.

This clonotype was seen more than once but under ten times. The chain recombines TRBV6-2 or TRBV6-3 with TRBJ2-7, with D possibly being TRBD1 or TRBD2 (5 bases each). V lost 4 bases to trimming and J lost 1 base, with 11 bases between them. CDR3 length equals 14 residues. From germline, CDR1 is MNHEY and CDR2 SVGEGT. CDR3 residues: CASSWGTTSYEQYF. In DNA, the CDR3 is TGTGCCAGCAGTTGGGGGACCACTTCCTACGAGCAGTACTTC.

J is TRBJ2-7 and V is TRBV7-6; a possible D gene is TRBD2 (5 bases). Germline V lookup: CDR1 SGHVS, CDR2 FNYEAQ. Trimming took off 0 bases at V and 0 bases at J, with 9 bases between the two ends. CDR3 length: 15 amino acids. DNA for the CDR3: TGTGCCAGCAGCTTAGCTCCGGGATCCTCCTACGAGCAGTACTTC. It yields the protein CASSLAPGSSYEQYF.

Of note for this clonotype: Since a much larger clone is just one base distant, this may be a read error. The rearrangement uses TRBV6-1 and TRBJ1-5; 8 bases match TRBD1. The junction had 4 bases not matched to a gene; V was cut back by 6 bases and J by 0 bases. The CDR3 is 15 amino acids. The germline V gene has CDR1 MNHNS and CDR2 SASEGT. This CDR3 is CASSRDRFSNQPQHF. CDR3 nucleotide sequence: TGTGCCAGCAGCCGGGACAGGTTTAGCAATCAGCCCCAGCATTTT.

This clonotype was counted at least ten times. CDR3: CAWSLRESDTDTQYF. The CDR3 coding sequence is TGTGCCTGGAGTCTTCGGGAGAGTGACACAGATACGCAGTATTTT. The chain couples TRBV30 to TRBJ2-3; D possibly corresponds to TRBD2 (6 bases). The CDR3 loop spans 15 amino acids. V lost 2 bases and J 2 bases, leaving 14 bases between the germline ends. CDR1 is GTSNPN, CDR2 SVGIG, per germline (reference sequence).

In this sample, this clonotype turned up a few times. The J gene is TRBJ2-1, the V gene TRBV3-1; 7 bases fit TRBD2. The V gene's germline CDR1 is LGHDT and CDR2 YNNKEL (reference sequence). The V segment lost 3 bases and the J segment 9 bases; nucleotides outside the gene matches: 5. The CDR3 length is 13 residues. The CDR3 protein is CASSHVGGGEQFF. The CDR3 DNA is TGTGCCAGCAGCCACGTAGGCGGGGGTGAGCAGTTCTTC.

The V and J genes are TRBV6-1 and TRBJ1-5; D is ambiguous. CDR1 and CDR2 from the germline V gene are MNHNS and SASEGT. CDR3 size: 14 residues. V lost 5 bases to trimming and J lost 7 bases, with 15 bases between them. CDR3 nucleotide sequence: TGTGCCAGCAGTAGTCCTGAGCCCAGACAGCCCCAGCATTTT. Translation: CASSSPEPRQPQHF.

Many counts were recorded for this clonotype. This chain links TRBV27 with TRBJ2-7, with 11 positions matching TRBD2. This CDR3 has 15 residues. V gave up 6 bases and J gave up 2 bases; unmatched junction bases: 6. CDR1 is MNHEY and CDR2 is SMNVEV in the germline V gene (reference sequence). DNA for the CDR3: TGTGCCAGCAGAGACCTAGCGGGAGGAACCTACGAGCAGTACTTC. The encoded protein is CASRDLAGGTYEQYF.

In this sample, this clonotype turned up a few times. A read error may be the cause here, since a much bigger clone is one base away. The chain combines TRBV2 with TRBJ2-7; D assignment may be TRBD1 or TRBD2 (6 bases each). The CDR3 length is 14 residues. Germline CDR1 SNHLY, CDR2 FYNNEI. Trimming removed 6 bases from V and 5 bases from J, with 17 bases in between. The CDR3 sequence: CASREGGRGNEQYF. Here the CDR3 DNA reads TGTGCCAGCAGAGAGGGGGGTAGAGGGAACGAGCAGTACTTC.